These 27 T cell receptor beta chains were sequenced from one sample in a study of shared clonotypes between healthy human individuals. The data were produced by immunoSEQ multiplex PCR, yet TCRdb's version contains in-frame clones alone and is incomplete. The table shows some 2.4 million clones, with over 85% occurring only once. The sample taken for sequencing was naive CD4+ T cells from PBMCs. The subset here: CD45RA+ positively selected. These receptor sequences come from a man aged 18 to 30 in good health. Some clones in this sample may be carry-over from other donors' samples.

The CDR3 sequence: CASSLGAHNGETQYF. In DNA form, the CDR3 reads TGTGCCAGCTCACTAGGGGCCCACAACGGGGAGACCCAGTACTTC. The chain has TRBV18 and TRBJ2-5, with D possibly matching TRBD1 (5 bases). The germline V gene encodes CDR1 KGHSH and CDR2 LQKENI. V lost 4 bases and J lost 5, with 17 bases in between. The CDR3 contains 15 residues.

The chain couples TRBV19 to TRBJ1-5; no firm D call. CDR3 size: 15 residues. CDR1 is LNHDA, CDR2 SQIVND, per germline (reference sequence). V lost 2 bases and J 4 bases, leaving 12 bases between the germline ends. CDR3 nucleotides: TGTGCCAGTAGTATATTGGCCCCGAGAAATCAGCCCCAGCATTTT. As protein: CASSILAPRNQPQHF.

V gene TRBV30 combines with J gene TRBJ2-1, with 7 bases that match TRBD2. Trimming removed 1 base from V and 0 bases from J; junction bases left unmatched: 9. The CDR3 sequence is 17 residues long. CDR1 and CDR2 from the germline V gene are GTSNPN and SVGIG (reference sequence). CDR3 DNA: TGTGCCTGGAGTGGACGGGAGGATCCCTCCTCCTACAATGAGCAGTTCTTC. It encodes CAWSGREDPSSYNEQFF.

The V gene is TRBV7-3, the J gene TRBJ2-3; tentatively, D is TRBD1 (5 bases). The germline V gene encodes CDR1 SGHTA and CDR2 FQGTGA. This CDR3 contains 15 residues. V was clipped by 2 bases and J by 0 bases, with 9 bases between them. CDR3 region: CASSLQPGSTDTQYF. Written as DNA, the CDR3 is TGTGCCAGCAGCTTACAACCAGGGAGCACAGATACGCAGTATTTT.

V gene TRBV10-3 combines with J gene TRBJ1-5; the D gene is possibly TRBD1 (5 bases). CDR3 length: 14 residues. Trimming pared 6 bases from V and 1 base from J, leaving 10 bases between. CDR1 ENHRY and CDR2 SYGVKD come from the germline V gene. The CDR3 sequence is CAISGQGSNQPQHF. The CDR3 DNA sequence: TGTGCCATCAGCGGGCAGGGAAGCAATCAGCCCCAGCATTTT.

V usage is TRBV5-1 and J usage is TRBJ2-2; TRBD2 agrees at 7 bases. Per germline, CDR1 SGHRS and CDR2 YFSETQ. The CDR3 loop spans 17 amino acids. J gave up 2 bases and V 4 bases, and 11 bases lay outside the gene matches. The CDR3 loop is CASSPGGLAANTGELFF. CDR3 bases: TGCGCCAGCAGCCCGGGCGGGCTAGCGGCAAACACCGGGGAGCTGTTTTTT.

This sequence joins TRBV5-4 and TRBJ2-1; TRBD2 agrees at 9 bases. This CDR3 has 17 residues. After removal of 4 bases from V and 2 bases from J, the junction contained 10 bases not matched to a gene. Germline lookup yields CDR1 SGHNT and CDR2 YYREEE (reference sequence). CDR3: CASSPTGGGRAYNEQFF. DNA for the CDR3: TGTGCCAGCAGCCCCACAGGTGGCGGGAGGGCCTACAATGAGCAGTTCTTC. Filled out from reference TRBV5-4 and TRBJ2-1, the complete variable domain reads ETGVTQSPTHLIKTRGQQVTLRCSSQSGHNTVSWYQQALGQGPQFIFQYYREEENGRGNFPPRFSGLQFPNYSSELNVNALELDDSALYLCASSPTGGGRAYNEQFFGPGTRLTVL.

V gene TRBV14 combines with J gene TRBJ2-1; the match to TRBD2 covers 14 bases. Germline-derived CDR1 and CDR2 are SGHDN and FVKESK. CDR3 length equals 15 residues. Trimming took 5 bases from V and 15 from J; bases not matched to a gene: 12. Written as DNA, the CDR3 is TGTGCCAGCAGCTTACGACTAGCGGGAGGGCCCCCCCCGTTCTTC. Translation gives CASSLRLAGGPPPFF.

The chain is built from TRBV29-1 and TRBJ2-5, with a weak D call TRBD1 (5 bases). V lost 4 bases and J lost 3, with 9 bases in between. This CDR3 is built from 12 residues. Germline-derived CDR1 and CDR2 are SQVTM and ANQGSEA. CDR3 nucleotide sequence: TGCAGCGTTGCAGGGTTGGAAGAGACCCAGTACTTC. Translation: CSVAGLEETQYF.

The chain recombines TRBV7-9 with TRBJ1-5; no clear D. This CDR3 has 14 residues. The V end lost 5 bases, the J end lost 5 bases, and 13 bases lay between the germline ends. Per the germline V gene, CDR1 is SEHNR and CDR2 is FQNEAQ (reference sequence). In DNA, the CDR3 is TGTGCCAGCAGCAAAGGGAACGGGGATCAGCCCCAGCATTTT. The encoded protein is CASSKGNGDQPQHF.

As to this clone: Mismatch with germline at one junction end may stem from a read error. J is TRBJ1-1 and V is TRBV5-4, with D unresolved. Germline CDR1 and CDR2: SGHNT and YYREEE (reference sequence). The CDR3 runs 14 residues. For the CDR3, the DNA is TGCGCCAGCAGCCATCGGGTTGGGTACGCTGAAGCTTTCTTT. It encodes CASSHRVGYAEAFF.

This clone was observed a handful of times. Within the sample, other DNA sequences also encode this same CDR3. The V call is TRBV7-2, the J call TRBJ2-2; D is undetermined. This CDR3 contains 12 residues. CDR1 and CDR2 from the germline V gene are SGHTA and FQGNSA. V was clipped by 5 bases and J by 3 bases, with 4 bases between them. This CDR3 reads CASSPYTGELFF. In nucleotides, the CDR3 is TGTGCCAGCAGCCCCTACACCGGGGAGCTGTTTTTT.

The J gene is TRBJ2-3, the V gene TRBV7-2; TRBD2 matches at 9 bases. This CDR3 is built from 18 residues. J lost 0 bases, V lost 5 bases, and 12 bases had no gene match. CDR1 SGHTA and CDR2 FQGNSA come from the germline V gene. Here the CDR3 reads CASSPLAGRLPSTDTQYF. The DNA for the CDR3 is TGTGCCAGCAGCCCCCTAGCGGGAAGGCTACCGAGCACAGATACGCAGTATTTT.

This chain connects TRBV4-1 to TRBJ1-5, with unresolved D. The CDR3 spans 15 residues. The V and J ends lost 1 base and 0 bases respectively, with 7 bases between them. CDR1 is MGHRA and CDR2 is YSYEKL in the germline V gene. The DNA for the CDR3 is TGCGCCAGCAGCCAAGTCGCTTATAGCAATCAGCCCCAGCATTTT. Its protein product is CASSQVAYSNQPQHF.

The chain links TRBV7-2 to TRBJ1-5; 9 bases are shared with TRBD1. The CDR3 contains 16 residues. J was trimmed by 1 base and V by 5 bases; bases with no gene match: 6. CDR1 is SGHTA, CDR2 FQGNSA, per germline. CDR3 in amino acids: CASSKQGAVSNQPQHF. CDR3 sequence (DNA): TGTGCCAGCAGCAAACAGGGGGCGGTGAGCAATCAGCCCCAGCATTTT.

The table lists this clone with a count of one. CDR3 loop: CASSQGIDHQETQYF. The CDR3 bases are TGCGCCAGCAGCCAGGGGATCGACCACCAAGAGACCCAGTACTTC. The V gene is TRBV5-1, the J gene TRBJ2-5; TRBD1 is a possible D gene (6 bases). The germline gives CDR1 SGHRS, CDR2 YFSETQ. The CDR3 consists of 15 residues. V lost 4 bases, J lost 0 bases, and 13 bases lay in between.

The CDR3 is CASRGDSYTGELFF. The CDR3 nucleotides are TGTGCCAGTAGAGGGGACAGCTACACCGGGGAGCTGTTTTTT. J is TRBJ2-2 and V is TRBV19; TRBD1 matches at 7 bases. The germline V gene encodes CDR1 LNHDA and CDR2 SQIVND (reference sequence). The CDR3 length is 14 residues. Germline trimming cut 6 bases from V and 3 bases from J; bases unmatched to any gene: 4.

As for this clone: Distinct nucleotide sequences in the sample also encode this CDR3. V and J are TRBV9 and TRBJ2-2; unclear D gene. CDR1 and CDR2 from the germline V gene are SGDLS and YYNGEE. The CDR3 is 14 residues long. V lost 0 bases to trimming and J lost 3 bases, with 6 bases between them. Here the CDR3 reads CASSVATYTGELFF. The CDR3 region has the DNA TGTGCCAGCAGCGTAGCGACTTACACCGGGGAGCTGTTTTTT.

The V and J genes are TRBV4-1 and TRBJ2-7; tentatively, D is TRBD1 (6 bases). The germline CDR1 and CDR2 sequences are MGHRA and YSYEKL. The CDR3 sequence is 16 residues long. V lost 2 bases and J lost 1, with 15 bases in between. This chain's CDR3 is CASSQNRRQDSYEQYF. CDR3 in DNA: TGCGCCAGCAGCCAAAATCGGAGACAGGATTCCTACGAGCAGTACTTC.

The gene calls are TRBV10-3 and TRBJ2-3; 9 bases are a match to TRBD1. V dropped 3 bases and J dropped 3; count of bases not matched to a gene: 4. The CDR3 has 15 amino acids. CDR1 and CDR2 (germline): ENHRY, SYGVKD. In DNA form, the CDR3 reads TGTGCCATCAGTGACAGGGACAGGGTTACAGATACGCAGTATTTT. Its protein is CAISDRDRVTDTQYF.

Points on this clone: The sample has other DNA sequences that encode this CDR3 too. V is TRBV18 and J is TRBJ2-5; D is undetermined. The germline CDR1 and CDR2 sequences are KGHSH and LQKENI. This CDR3 contains 14 residues. Trimming left V 0 bases short and J 1 base short, with 6 bases between. CDR3 amino acids: CASSPPNSQETQYF. DNA for the CDR3: TGTGCCAGCTCACCACCGAACAGCCAAGAGACCCAGTACTTC.

The chain recombines TRBV6-6 with TRBJ1-4; a weak D match, TRBD1 (5 bases). CDR3 length: 15 residues. V was shortened by 8 bases and J by 0 bases, with 13 bases between the two germline ends. Germline CDR1 is MNHNY and CDR2 is SVGAGI (reference sequence). CDR3 sequence: CASRRGGSTNEKLFF. CDR3 DNA: TGTGCCAGCCGGAGGGGCGGATCAACTAATGAAAAACTGTTTTTT.

This chain links TRBV5-1 with TRBJ2-2; possible D gene TRBD1, 5 bases. The ends were cut back, 4 bases at V and 4 bases at J, with 14 bases in the middle. Germline assignment: CDR1 SGHRS and CDR2 YFSETQ. The CDR3 totals 15 residues. CDR3 nucleotide sequence: TGCGCCAGCAGCCCGGAGCCTAGGGGCACCGGGGAGCTGTTTTTT. Amino acid sequence: CASSPEPRGTGELFF.

The rearrangement uses TRBV5-6 and TRBJ2-7; 9 positions match TRBD2. Trimming cost V 4 bases and J 5 bases; bases outside gene matches: 10. Germline loops: CDR1 SGHDT, CDR2 YYEEEE. The CDR3 covers 15 residues. CDR3: CASSRLGAGGHEQYF. In DNA, the CDR3 is TGTGCCAGCAGCCGCCTGGGAGCGGGAGGCCACGAGCAGTACTTC.

This chain links TRBV10-3 with TRBJ1-1; a weak D match, TRBD1 (5 bases). Trimming took 0 bases from V and 7 from J, leaving 6 bases between them. The germline CDR1 and CDR2 sequences are ENHRY and SYGVKD. The CDR3 has 12 amino acids. The CDR3 region has the DNA TGTGCCATCAGTGAGTCCGGGGGTGAAGCTTTCTTT. This gives the protein CAISESGGEAFF.

This clone is a singleton in its sample. V usage is TRBV28 and J usage is TRBJ2-7; 7 nucleotides align to TRBD2. Germline V gives CDR1 MDHEN, CDR2 SYDVKM. J was trimmed by 4 bases and V by 8 bases; bases with no gene match: 11. This CDR3 is built from 14 residues. The CDR3 spells CASSYAGVTYEQYF. DNA of the CDR3: TGTGCCAGCTCTTATGCGGGAGTAACGTACGAGCAGTACTTC.

With respect to this clone: Other DNA sequences of this sample code for an identical CDR3. The rearrangement uses TRBV5-1 and TRBJ2-2, with 7 bases fitting TRBD2. The junction had 3 bases not matched to a gene; V was cut back by 3 bases and J by 1 base. Germline CDR1 reads SGHRS; CDR2 reads YFSETQ. The CDR3 loop spans 15 amino acids. Here the CDR3 reads CASSWAGVNTGELFF. CDR3 sequence (DNA): TGCGCCAGCAGCTGGGCGGGAGTGAACACCGGGGAGCTGTTTTTT.